The text below deals with one TCR beta chain. This specimen comes from a study of shared clonotypes between healthy human individuals. Clones were sequenced by immunoSEQ multiplex PCR, and TCRdb holds only the in-frame ones, with some missing. Among 400,000 to 600,000 clones, roughly 79% were seen once, and the ten largest hold around an eighth. CDR3 length: 14 residues. Losses at the gene ends were 5 bases for V and 7 bases for J; bases not matched to a gene: 5. Germline V CDR1 and CDR2: SGHTA, FQGTGA. Sequences were obtained from PBMCs. The gene calls are TRBV7-3 and TRBJ2-2; TRBD2 matches at 9 bases. The clonotype comes from a woman in her thirties or forties in good health. Some clones in this sample may be carry-over from other donors' samples. The CDR3 region is CASSRLAGVGELFF. In DNA form, the CDR3 reads TGTGCCAGCAGCCGATTAGCGGGAGTCGGGGAGCTGTTTTTT.